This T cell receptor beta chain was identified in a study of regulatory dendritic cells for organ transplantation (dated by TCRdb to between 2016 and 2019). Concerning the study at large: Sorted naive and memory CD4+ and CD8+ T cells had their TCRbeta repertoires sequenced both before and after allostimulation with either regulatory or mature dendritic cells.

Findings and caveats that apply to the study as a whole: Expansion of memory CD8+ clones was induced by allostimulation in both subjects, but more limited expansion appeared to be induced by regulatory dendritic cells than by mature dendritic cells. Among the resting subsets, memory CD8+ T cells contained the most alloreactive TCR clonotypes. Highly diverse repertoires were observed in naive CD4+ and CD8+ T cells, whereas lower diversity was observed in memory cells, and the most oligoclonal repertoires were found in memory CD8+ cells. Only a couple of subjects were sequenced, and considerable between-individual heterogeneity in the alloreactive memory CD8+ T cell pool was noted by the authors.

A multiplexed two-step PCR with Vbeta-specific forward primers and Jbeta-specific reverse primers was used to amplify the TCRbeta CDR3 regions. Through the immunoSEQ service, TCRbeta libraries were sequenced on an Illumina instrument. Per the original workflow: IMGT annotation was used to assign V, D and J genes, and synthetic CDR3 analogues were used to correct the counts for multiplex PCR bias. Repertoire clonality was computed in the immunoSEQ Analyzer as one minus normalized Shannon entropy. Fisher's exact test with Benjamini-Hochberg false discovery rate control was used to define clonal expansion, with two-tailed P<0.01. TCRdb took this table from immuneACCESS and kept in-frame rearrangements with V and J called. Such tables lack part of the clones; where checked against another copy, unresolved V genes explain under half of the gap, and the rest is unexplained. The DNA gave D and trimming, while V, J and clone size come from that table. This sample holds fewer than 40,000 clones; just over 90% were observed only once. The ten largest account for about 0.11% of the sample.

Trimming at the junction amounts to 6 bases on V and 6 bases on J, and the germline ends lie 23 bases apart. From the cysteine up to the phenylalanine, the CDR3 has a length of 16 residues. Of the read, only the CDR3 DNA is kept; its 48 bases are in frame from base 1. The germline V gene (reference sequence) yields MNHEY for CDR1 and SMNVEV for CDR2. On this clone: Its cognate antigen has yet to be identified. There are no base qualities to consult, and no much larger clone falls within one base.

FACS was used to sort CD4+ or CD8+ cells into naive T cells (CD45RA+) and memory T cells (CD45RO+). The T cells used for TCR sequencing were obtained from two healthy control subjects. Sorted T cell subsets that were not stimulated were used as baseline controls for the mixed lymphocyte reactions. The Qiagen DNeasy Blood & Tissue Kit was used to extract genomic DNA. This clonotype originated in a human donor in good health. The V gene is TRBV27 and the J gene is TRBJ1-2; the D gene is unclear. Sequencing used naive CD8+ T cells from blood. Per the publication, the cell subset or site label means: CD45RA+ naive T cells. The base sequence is TGTGCCAGCAGCCCTGCTTACACGACCCCTCTGAATGGCTACACCTTC. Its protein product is CASSPAYTTPLNGYTF.